This passage covers 9 T cell receptor beta chains from one sample sequenced in a study of T cells expressing NK-cell markers. For each CDR3 protein, TCRdb gives one entry from its re-call of the 5' RACE reads, without DNA. This listing includes about 460,000 distinct CDR3 sequences. Sequences were obtained from blood T cells: a sorted CD56 or NKG2C T cell subset, CD4+ or CD8+ T cells, or bulk PBMC T cells (not recorded which). The receptors were gathered from a woman between 50 and 59 years old in good health.

J is TRBJ2-3 and V is TRBV25-1; TCRdb's D call of TRBD2 is untestable without DNA. The CDR3 spans 13 residues. Germline values: CDR1 MGHDK, CDR2 SYGVNS. The CDR3 spells CASMAGLTDTQYF.

The chain employs TRBV18 and TRBJ1-1. This CDR3 is 15 amino acids long. The germline V gene has CDR1 KGHSH and CDR2 LQKENI. CDR3 sequence reads: CASSPLGTLNTEAFF.

This chain uses TRBV18 with TRBJ2-3; lacking DNA, the TRBD1 call made by TCRdb goes unchecked. Germline V gives CDR1 KGHSH, CDR2 LQKENI. The CDR3 runs to 16 residues. The CDR3 sequence: CASSLDALRGRDTQYF.

The chain employs TRBV12-3 or TRBV12-4 and TRBJ1-6; TCRdb returns TRBD1, unconfirmable since there is no DNA. The CDR3 extends over 13 amino acids. The CDR3 spells CASYQTGNSPLHF.

V and J are TRBV6-5 and TRBJ1-5. Germline V gene data show CDR1 as MNHEY and CDR2 as SVGAGI. The CDR3 is 12 residues long. The CDR3 here is CASKGSNQPQHF.

CDR3 amino acids: CASRSTGGARNTGELFF. This chain links TRBV5-1 with TRBJ2-2; TCRdb's assignment of TRBD1 cannot be checked, as there is no DNA. CDR1 and CDR2 from the germline V gene are SGHRS and YFSETQ. The CDR3 totals 17 residues.

V gene TRBV6-5 combines with J gene TRBJ1-1; lacking DNA, the TRBD1 call made by TCRdb goes unchecked. Germline V gives CDR1 MNHEY, CDR2 SVGAGI. The CDR3 runs to 13 residues. This CDR3 reads CASSHPRQPEAFF.

This sequence joins TRBV28 and TRBJ2-1. Per germline, CDR1 MDHEN and CDR2 SYDVKM. CDR3 size: 11 residues. This CDR3 is CASSPFNEQFF.

The V and J genes are TRBV5-1 and TRBJ2-1; TCRdb lists TRBD1, though no DNA is available to test this call. Germline V CDR1 and CDR2: SGHRS, YFSETQ. This CDR3 contains 15 residues. The CDR3 region is CASSRMAGTHNEQFF.